This T cell receptor (beta chain) was obtained from a study of cytomegalovirus exposure and HLA in healthy donors (dated by TCRdb to about 2017). About the full investigation: A later analysis indicated that the 120 validation repertoires were generated on the platform also employed for the 666 repertoires of the first cohort. Besides the first cohort of hundreds of subjects, a separate validation cohort made up of 120 different subjects was used. The study aimed to test whether signatures of past pathogen exposure could be identified by cataloging public T cell receptors. The study combined high-throughput TCR immunosequencing, statistical association of individual TCRs with disease status, and machine learning to predict cytomegalovirus infection status.

From its cysteine to its phenylalanine, the CDR3 spans 18 amino acids. Only the CDR3 DNA stays, 54 bases, in frame from base 1. The germline V gene gives CDR1 as SGDLS and CDR2 as YYNGEE. After removal of 4 bases from V and 3 bases from J, the junction retains 10 bases not matched to a gene. The paper as a whole reports these results and caveats: A later analysis had no HLA typing for the validation cohort, so co-occurrence there was scored across all 130 or so repertoires. In vitro tests confirmed that a few of the cytomegalovirus-associated TCR beta chains recognize cytomegalovirus antigens. The classifier was reported to diagnose cytomegalovirus status with high specificity and sensitivity in both the original and validation cohorts. A total of some 180 TCR beta chains were listed by the study as associated with cytomegalovirus. In a later analysis, TCRs clustered in the first cohort were found to also tend to co-occur in the approximately 120 validation repertoires, with approximately 95% of cluster scores above 0. The authors suggested that the approach could potentially be extended to other disease states and immunological phenotypes. Most TCR sequences were observed very rarely across donors, whereas some public TCRs were present in many individuals.

Regarding this clone: The antigen this receptor binds is unknown. No clone much larger than this one lies a single base away; base qualities are absent.

Receptors were amplified or captured by the immunoSEQ multiplex PCR assay. The original methods were these. A statistical classification framework was developed to diagnose cytomegalovirus status using the catalog of TCR beta chain sequences. Sourced from immuneACCESS, this table was stored by TCRdb with only in-frame sequences that have V and J called. A share of the clones is absent; for the studies checked, an unresolved V gene accounts for under half, and the remainder has no known explanation. V and J calls plus clone size are reproduced from that table; the DNA served to infer D and trimming. The sample records 71,000 or so clones, roughly 94% of which are singletons. Clones ranked in the top ten supply approximately 3.3% of the sample. Separate from the approximately 700-subject first cohort, the validation cohort of roughly 110 subjects was the group to which the donors belonged.

The sequence links TRBV9 to TRBJ2-3, with 14 bases aligning to TRBD2. The sample consisted of PBMCs. The clonotype was recovered from a woman aged 18-29 years in good health and CMV-seropositive. The nucleotides read TGTGCCAGCAGCTTCCGATCTGGACTAGCGGGAGGTACAGATACGCAGTATTTT. It specifies CASSFRSGLAGGTDTQYF.